Reported below is one TCR beta chain. Its antigen remains unknown. The ends lost 3 bases at V and 1 base at J; junction bases unmatched: 5. CDR1 is SNHLY and CDR2 is FYNNEI in the germline V gene. This CDR3 has 15 residues. Sample time point: week 47, end of study. The investigators gave 300 ug of mutant IDH1 20-mer peptide in each vaccine dose, together with topical imiquimod. This record belongs to a study of a mutant IDH1 vaccine in newly diagnosed glioma. Background on the study: Visit V12 was at week 35; visit V13 was at week 47.

This table comes from immunoSEQ multiplex PCR, and its TCRdb copy is limited to in-frame clones, with some not included. Among tens of thousands of clones listed, roughly 80% were seen once. The sequencing here drew on PBMCs, taken from a glioma patient whose treatment included an IDH1 peptide vaccine. The chain joins TRBV2 to TRBJ1-2, with 7 nucleotides matching TRBD1. This clonotype was sampled from a man younger than 40 with glioma. CDR3 in DNA: TGTGCCAGCAGTGAGAAGGGGGCGCGTAACTATGGCTACACCTTC. It codes for CASSEKGARNYGYTF.